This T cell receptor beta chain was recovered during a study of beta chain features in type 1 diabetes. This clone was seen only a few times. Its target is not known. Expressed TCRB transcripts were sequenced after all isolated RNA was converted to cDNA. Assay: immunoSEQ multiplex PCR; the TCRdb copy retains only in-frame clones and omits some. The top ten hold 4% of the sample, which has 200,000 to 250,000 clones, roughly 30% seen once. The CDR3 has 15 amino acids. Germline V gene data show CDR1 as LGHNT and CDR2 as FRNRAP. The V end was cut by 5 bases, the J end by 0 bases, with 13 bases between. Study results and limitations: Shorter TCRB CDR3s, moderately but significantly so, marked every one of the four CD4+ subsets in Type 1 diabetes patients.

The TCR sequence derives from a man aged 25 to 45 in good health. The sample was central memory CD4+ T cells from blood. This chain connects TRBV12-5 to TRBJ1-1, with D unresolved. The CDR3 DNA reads TGTGCTAGTGGTCCCCCCCGCGGGATGAACACTGAAGCTTTCTTT. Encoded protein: CASGPPRGMNTEAFF.